These T cell receptor beta chains were read from a single sample in a study of blood T cell repertoires in COVID-19. Measured with immunoSEQ multiplex PCR; TCRdb has only the in-frame clones, and not every one. The sample gives some 130,000 clones, almost 70% of which show up once; around 1.8% is in the top ten. The specimen was peripheral blood. The source is a woman aged 70-85 years with acute or convalescent COVID-19. Both conserved end residues are part of each CDR3. D genes are given only for firm matches. Where a row states a size, it is once, few, many or the class of an expanded clone; other rows omit it.

V: TRBV5-1; D: .; J: TRBJ1-1; size: .; DNA: TGCGCCAGTATGAAGACCCTAGGTGTCACGAACACTGAAGCTTTCTTT; CDR3: CASMKTLGVTNTEAFF
V: TRBV9; D: .; J: TRBJ2-7; size: .; DNA: TGTGCCAGCAGCGTAGAAAGCGGATCCTACGAGCAGTACTTC; CDR3: CASSVESGSYEQYF
V: TRBV7-6; D: TRBD2; J: TRBJ2-1; size: .; DNA: TGTGCCAGCAGCTCCGGGACTAGCGGGAGGAATGAGCAGTTCTTC; CDR3: CASSSGTSGRNEQFF
V: TRBV11-3; D: .; J: TRBJ1-3; size: .; DNA: TGTGCCAGCAGCTCCTCCTACTCTGGAAACACCATATATTTT; CDR3: CASSSSYSGNTIYF
V: TRBV5-4; D: .; J: TRBJ1-2; size: few; DNA: TGTGCCAGCAGCTCTTACTATGGCTACACCTTC; CDR3: CASSSYYGYTF
V: TRBV6-5; D: TRBD2; J: TRBJ2-2; size: .; DNA: TGTGCCAGCAGTTACCTAGCGGGAGGGCCTAACGGGGAGCTGTTTTTT; CDR3: CASSYLAGGPNGELFF
V: TRBV9; D: TRBD2; J: TRBJ2-7; size: .; DNA: TGTGCCAGCAGCGTAGCCCCTGGGACTAGCGGGGCTTACGAGCAGTACTTC; CDR3: CASSVAPGTSGAYEQYF
V: TRBV12-5; D: TRBD1; J: TRBJ1-4; size: .; DNA: TGTGCTAGTGGTATGGGACAGGGTAGTGAAAAACTGTTTTTT; CDR3: CASGMGQGSEKLFF
V: TRBV5-6; D: TRBD2; J: TRBJ2-5; size: .; DNA: TGTGCCAGCACCCATAGCGGGGGGCGGGAGACCCAGTACTTC; CDR3: CASTHSGGRETQYF
V: TRBV11-2; D: .; J: TRBJ1-4; size: .; DNA: TGTGCCAGCAGCTTAGCTACCTTGAGGGCTAATGAAAAACTGTTTTTT; CDR3: CASSLATLRANEKLFF
V: TRBV15; D: .; J: TRBJ2-7; size: .; DNA: TGTGCCACCAGCAGGGACAGCAGCTACCCTCACGAGCAGTACTTC; CDR3: CATSRDSSYPHEQYF
V: TRBV18; D: TRBD1; J: TRBJ1-1; size: few; DNA: TGTGCCAGCTCAGCAAACAGGGGAGAGACTGAAGCTTTCTTT; CDR3: CASSANRGETEAFF
V: TRBV7-2; D: TRBD1; J: TRBJ1-2; size: .; DNA: TGTGCCAGCAGTCCTGACAGGGCAAGTGGCTACACCTTC; CDR3: CASSPDRASGYTF
V: TRBV4-1; D: TRBD1; J: TRBJ1-5; size: once; DNA: TGCGCCAGCAGCCAATTTGAGACAGGGGCTAATCAGCCCCAGCATTTT; CDR3: CASSQFETGANQPQHF
V: TRBV30; D: .; J: TRBJ1-2; size: .; DNA: TGTGCCTGGGCACGGGGAACAAACTATGGCTACACCTTC; CDR3: CAWARGTNYGYTF
V: TRBV2; D: .; J: TRBJ1-5; size: .; DNA: TGTGCCAGCAGCAATAGGGGGGGTCCCAGCAATCAGCCCCAGCATTTT; CDR3: CASSNRGGPSNQPQHF
V: TRBV6-5; D: TRBD1; J: TRBJ2-5; size: .; DNA: TGTGCCAGCAGTTACTCGAGGGGGCGCCGGGAGACCCAGTACTTC; CDR3: CASSYSRGRRETQYF
V: TRBV5-1; D: .; J: TRBJ1-4; size: .; DNA: TGCGCCAGCAGCTCGATGACCGGGACTTTAGAACCAACTAATGAAAAACTGTTTTTT; CDR3: CASSSMTGTLEPTNEKLFF
V: TRBV7-9; D: .; J: TRBJ1-4; size: .; DNA: TGTGCCAGCAGCCAGACGGGAGGCTCTAATGAAAAACTGTTTTTT; CDR3: CASSQTGGSNEKLFF
V: TRBV9; D: .; J: TRBJ1-1; size: few; DNA: TGTGCCAGCAGCGTATCCCATTTGGGGCCTTCCATGAACACTGAAGCTTTCTTT; CDR3: CASSVSHLGPSMNTEAFF
V: TRBV29-1; D: TRBD2; J: TRBJ2-7; size: .; DNA: TGCAGCGCCTCCGGACTAGCGGGGCCCTACGAGCAGTACTTC; CDR3: CSASGLAGPYEQYF
V: TRBV19; D: .; J: TRBJ1-1; size: .; DNA: TGTGCCAGTAGTATGGTGGACAGATTGAACACTGAAGCTTTCTTT; CDR3: CASSMVDRLNTEAFF
V: TRBV7-9; D: TRBD2; J: TRBJ2-7; size: .; DNA: TGTGCCAGCAGCTTGGGGCATCTAGCGGGGAGCTCCTACGAGCAGTACTTC; CDR3: CASSLGHLAGSSYEQYF
V: TRBV6-4; D: .; J: TRBJ1-2; size: once; DNA: TGTGCCAGCAGCCCGGACGGGGATGGCTACACCTTC; CDR3: CASSPDGDGYTF